This TCR beta chain was sequenced in a study of shared clonotypes between healthy human individuals. The wider study: Three CD4 naive, three CD4 memory, two CD8 naive and one CD8 memory plate were used per donor.

V shed 5 bases, J shed 2 bases, and the junction held 9 bases outside the gene matches. This CDR3 comprises 15 residues. Germline V gene lookup returns CDR1 MNHEY and CDR2 SMNVEV (reference sequence). Recent acute infections and vaccinations were absent in the healthy HIV-negative adult donors. Original data processing: Filtering differed for immunoSEQ, which gave only junction sequences without quality scores. Some clones are missing from TCRdb's copy, which holds only in-frame ones; the method was immunoSEQ multiplex PCR. D and trimming come from the DNA, and the V and J calls and clone size come from that table. The data contain about 2.3 million clones, 85% to 95% of them singletons.

The origin of this receptor is a man between 18 and 35 years old in good health. Some clones in this sample may be carry-over from other donors' samples. The rearrangement uses TRBV27 and TRBJ2-7; 7 nucleotides agree with TRBD1. The sequenced material came from naive CD4+ T cells from PBMCs. Specified subset: CD45RA+ positively selected. CDR3 DNA: TGTGCCAGCAGTCAACAGGGGTCGTGGACCTACGAGCAGTACTTC. It specifies CASSQQGSWTYEQYF.